This T cell receptor beta chain was captured in a study of graft-versus-host responses after intestinal transplantation. Study observations and caveats: Investigators detected GvH clones in recipient marrow, with some emerging earlier in ileum or blood.

Sequencing used immunoSEQ multiplex PCR; TCRdb keeps in-frame clones, though not all of them. This table has about 12,000 clones, 35% appearing once. Plates contained approximately 200,000 CFSE-labeled responder cells and approximately 200,000 irradiated, violet-dye-labeled stimulator cells. V lost 0 bases and J lost 6; bases outside the gene matches: 5. From germline, CDR1 is GTSNPN and CDR2 SVGIG (reference sequence). This CDR3 is built from 15 residues. The specimen was alloreactive CD8+ T cells from a mixed lymphocyte reaction culture, collected before intestinal transplant. Subset in this sample: CFSE-low proliferating T cells sorted from approximately 6-day pre-transplant mixed lymphocyte reaction (GvH or HvG direction). The TCR was taken from a human patient who received an intestinal transplant. This chain uses TRBV30 with TRBJ2-1; TRBD2 matches 10 bases. CDR3 loop: CAWSVGTSVSNEQFF. CDR3 nucleotides: TGTGCCTGGAGTGTCGGGACTAGCGTGTCCAATGAGCAGTTCTTC.